This is a list of T cell receptor beta chains from one sample in a study of memory CD4+ T cells and cytomegalovirus serostatus. TCRdb keeps only in-frame clones here, not all; method: immunoSEQ multiplex PCR. This table has approximately 46,000 clones, about four fifths appearing once. Sequencing input: memory CD4+ T cells from blood. These receptors originate from an adult in good health and CMV-seronegative. Each CDR3 is given with its conserved first and last residue. The order of the fields is J gene, CDR3 length, V gene, D gene, CDR3 protein, CDR3 DNA. The D gene is left open where the match is weak.

TRBJ1-1 15 TRBV2 - CASSPDMGIVTEAFF TGTGCCAGCAGCCCCGATATGGGCATCGTCACTGAAGCTTTCTTT
TRBJ1-5 14 TRBV15 - CATSRIGGIQPQHF TGTGCCACCAGCAGGATCGGGGGAATTCAGCCCCAGCATTTT
TRBJ1-3 15 TRBV11-3 - CASSIDASSGNTIYF TGTGCCAGCAGCATAGACGCCTCCTCTGGAAACACCATATATTTT
TRBJ1-3 16 TRBV7-9 TRBD1 CASSLETGFLGNTIYF TGTGCCAGCAGCTTAGAGACAGGGTTTCTGGGAAACACCATATATTTT
TRBJ2-7 13 TRBV29-1 TRBD2 CSVRAGGSYEQYF TGCAGCGTCAGAGCGGGAGGCTCTTACGAGCAGTACTTC
TRBJ1-2 14 TRBV4-2 - CASSQDEGFHGYTF TGTGCCAGCAGCCAAGATGAAGGATTCCATGGCTACACCTTC
TRBJ1-3 12 TRBV28 - CASVTTGNTIYF TGTGCCAGCGTGACGACTGGAAACACCATATATTTT
TRBJ2-4 19 TRBV11-3 - CASSLVRRGKGLKANIQYF TGTGCCAGCAGCTTAGTAAGGCGCGGGAAGGGGTTAAAAGCGAACATTCAGTACTTC
TRBJ1-5 13 TRBV30 TRBD1 CAWSPGQSQPQHF TGTGCCTGGAGTCCGGGACAGTCTCAGCCCCAGCATTTT
TRBJ1-2 14 TRBV10-3 - CAISESRDNYGYTF TGTGCCATCAGTGAGTCGAGGGATAACTATGGCTACACCTTC
TRBJ1-1 11 TRBV20-1 - CSARGGTEAFF TGCAGTGCTAGAGGGGGCACTGAAGCTTTCTTT
TRBJ2-2 14 TRBV11-3 - CASSLGGQIGELFF TGTGCCAGCAGCTTGGGGGGGCAGATCGGGGAGCTGTTTTTT
TRBJ2-7 16 TRBV4-1 - CASSQAHTSIPYEQYF TGCGCCAGCAGCCAAGCGCACACCTCCATCCCTTACGAGCAGTACTTC
TRBJ1-4 15 TRBV5-4 TRBD1 CASSYRTGQNEKLFF TGTGCCAGCAGCTACCGGACAGGGCAAAATGAAAAACTGTTTTTT
TRBJ2-7 15 TRBV9 TRBD2 CASSPGLAEIYEQYF TGTGCCAGCAGCCCGGGACTAGCGGAGATATACGAGCAGTACTTC